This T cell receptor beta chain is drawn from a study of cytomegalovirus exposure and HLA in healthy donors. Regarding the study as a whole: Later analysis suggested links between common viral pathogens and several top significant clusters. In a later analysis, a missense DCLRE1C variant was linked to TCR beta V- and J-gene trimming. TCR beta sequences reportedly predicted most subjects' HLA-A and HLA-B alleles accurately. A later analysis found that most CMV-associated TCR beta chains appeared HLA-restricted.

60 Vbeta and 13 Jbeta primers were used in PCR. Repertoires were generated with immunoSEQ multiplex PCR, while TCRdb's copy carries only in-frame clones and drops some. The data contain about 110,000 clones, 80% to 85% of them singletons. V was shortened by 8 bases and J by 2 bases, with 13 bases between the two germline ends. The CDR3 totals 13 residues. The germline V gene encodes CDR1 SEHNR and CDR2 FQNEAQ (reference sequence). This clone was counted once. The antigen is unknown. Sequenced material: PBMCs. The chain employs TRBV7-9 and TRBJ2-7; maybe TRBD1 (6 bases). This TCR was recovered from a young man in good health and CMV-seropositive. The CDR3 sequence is CASQSGAAYEQYF. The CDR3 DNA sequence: TGTGCCAGCCAGTCAGGGGCAGCCTACGAGCAGTACTTC.